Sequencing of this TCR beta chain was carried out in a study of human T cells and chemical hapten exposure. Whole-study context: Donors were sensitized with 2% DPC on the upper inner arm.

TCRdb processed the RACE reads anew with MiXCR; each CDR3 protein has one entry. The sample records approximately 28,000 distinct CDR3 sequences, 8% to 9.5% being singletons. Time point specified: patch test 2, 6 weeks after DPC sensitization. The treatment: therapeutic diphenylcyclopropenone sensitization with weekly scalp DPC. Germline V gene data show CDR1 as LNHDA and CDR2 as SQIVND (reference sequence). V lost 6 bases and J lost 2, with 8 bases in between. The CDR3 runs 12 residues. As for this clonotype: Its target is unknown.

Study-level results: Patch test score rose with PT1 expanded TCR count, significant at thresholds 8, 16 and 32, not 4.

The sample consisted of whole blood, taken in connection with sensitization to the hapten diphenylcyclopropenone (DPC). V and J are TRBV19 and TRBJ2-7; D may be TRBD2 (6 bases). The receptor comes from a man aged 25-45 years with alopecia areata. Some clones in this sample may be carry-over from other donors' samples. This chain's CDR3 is CASSGGTYEQYF. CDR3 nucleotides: TGTGCCAGTAGCGGCGGGACCTACGAGCAGTACTTC.